This record looks at one TCR beta chain sequence and its context. The data are from a study of blood T cell repertoires in COVID-19. Across the whole study: Material from acute and convalescent COVID-19 was sourced from the United States, Italy and Spain.

Profiled with immunoSEQ multiplex PCR; TCRdb holds only in-frame clones, not every one. The sample records over 250,000 clones, about 91% being singletons. This CDR3 comprises 15 residues. Germline V CDR1 and CDR2: LGHDT, YNNKEL (reference sequence). V was clipped by 9 bases and J by 3 bases; unmatched bases: 10. The V call is TRBV3-1 (or the pseudogene TRBV3-2), the J call TRBJ2-3; 9 bases are a match to TRBD1. The receptor was isolated from a woman aged 18-29 years who had recovered from COVID-19. The sequencing sample was made of PBMCs or T cells enriched from blood (not recorded which). CDR3 in amino acids: CARKRPTGGTDTQYF. CDR3 DNA: TGTGCCAGAAAGAGGCCGACAGGGGGGACAGATACGCAGTATTTT.